The 9 T cell receptor beta chains reported below all come from one sample, sequenced in a study of T-cell reconstitution after alpha-beta-depleted transplantation in children. Preparation of the TCRbeta library was carried out with unique molecular identifiers. TCRdb recomputed calls from the PCR reads with MiXCR, one row per CDR3 protein. The profile covers more than 200,000 distinct CDR3 sequences, with over 20% appearing a single time and 2.6% taken by the ten largest. The sample in question was PBMCs, obtained before TCRalphabeta/CD19-depleted stem cell transplant. These receptors came from a girl aged 2 to 10 with Fanconi anemia, due to receive a stem cell transplant.

The gene calls are TRBV20-1 and TRBJ2-7; tentatively, D is TRBD1 or TRBD2 (5 bases each). Germline CDR1 reads DFQATT; CDR2 reads SNEGSKA (reference sequence). The CDR3 has 12 amino acids. V gave up 3 bases and J gave up 3 bases, with 9 bases separating them. The CDR3 sequence is CSARGVGYEQYF. CDR3 nucleotides: TGCAGTGCTAGGGGGGTTGGCTACGAGCAGTACTTC.

This clonotype was recorded at least ten times. The rearrangement links TRBV29-1 to TRBJ1-4; the D is unclear. CDR1 and CDR2 from the germline V gene are SQVTM and ANQGSEA. The V end was cut by 3 bases, the J end by 8 bases, with 10 bases between. The CDR3 loop spans 12 amino acids. CDR3 sequence: CSVEFNDEKLFF. The DNA for the CDR3 is TGCAGCGTTGAGTTCAATGACGAAAAACTGTTTTTT.

This clonotype appeared many times. The chain couples TRBV25-1 to TRBJ2-7; 8 bases line up with TRBD2. CDR3 size: 16 residues. The V gene's germline CDR1 is MGHDK and CDR2 SYGVNS. V gave up 5 bases and J gave up 3 bases; unmatched junction bases: 12. In DNA form, the CDR3 reads TGTGCCAGCAGTCCCGGATGGGCTAGCGGGCTCTACGAGCAGTACTTC. Protein sequence: CASSPGWASGLYEQYF.

The CDR3 region is CASKGLALEQYF. CDR3 nucleotide sequence: TGTGCCAGCAAGGGACTAGCTCTCGAGCAGTACTTC. This chain uses TRBV6-5 with TRBJ2-7, with TRBD2 identical over 9 bases. The CDR3 extends over 12 amino acids. Trimming removed 7 bases from V and 6 bases from J; junction bases left unmatched: 4. Germline V CDR1 and CDR2: MNHEY, SVGAGI.

This sequence joins TRBV5-1 and TRBJ2-3; 9 bases are a match to TRBD2. The CDR3 sequence is 14 residues long. Germline values: CDR1 SGHRS, CDR2 YFSETQ. Trimming cost V 4 bases and J 5 bases; bases outside gene matches: 5. CDR3 nucleotide sequence: TGCGCCAGCAGCCGTAATAGCGGGAGAGATACGCAGTATTTT. The encoded protein is CASSRNSGRDTQYF.

This clonotype showed up many times. This chain connects TRBV29-1 to TRBJ2-1, with TRBD1 matching 7 bases. The CDR3 spans 16 residues. CDR1 is SQVTM and CDR2 is ANQGSEA in the germline V gene. V shed 6 bases and J 5 bases; nucleotides not matched to a gene: 16. The CDR3 bases are TGCAGCGTGGCCGGGACAGCTTTTCTCACCGACAATGAGCAGTTCTTC. This sequence encodes CSVAGTAFLTDNEQFF.

The rearrangement uses TRBV5-1 and TRBJ2-3; 11 nucleotides align to TRBD1. CDR3 size: 15 residues. Germline CDR1 and CDR2: SGHRS and YFSETQ. V lost 0 bases, J lost 3 bases, and 0 bases stayed unmatched. The CDR3 DNA reads TGCGCCAGCAGCTTGGGGGACAGGGGGACAGATACGCAGTATTTT. Translation gives CASSLGDRGTDTQYF.

The CDR3: CASRGSSGASDTQYF. CDR3 nucleotides: TGTGCCAGCAGGGGGTCGAGCGGGGCTTCTGATACGCAGTATTTT. The gene calls are TRBV27 and TRBJ2-3, with TRBD2 matching 7 bases. J lost 6 bases, V lost 6 bases, and 12 bases had no gene match. This CDR3 is 15 amino acids long. In germline, CDR1 is MNHEY, CDR2 SMNVEV (reference sequence).

The CDR3 here is CASSFNGENEQFF. DNA of the CDR3: TGTGCCAGCAGTTTTAACGGGGAAAATGAGCAGTTCTTC. The genes are TRBV12-3 or TRBV12-4 and TRBJ2-1, with a tentative D call TRBD2 (5 bases). This CDR3 has 13 amino acids. The V end was cut by 3 bases, the J end by 7 bases, with 10 bases between.